The clone carrying this T cell receptor (beta chain) was found once. Its antigen is unidentified. This sample is drawn from a study of CD8 T cells in Susac syndrome. General observations from the study: The CD4+ T cell repertoires in Susac syndrome did not show any clonal expansion.

Reverse transcription of about 0.45 to 1 ug RNA was performed with random hexamers. Amplification of TCR beta CDR3 by immunoSEQ multiplex PCR spanned 54 Vbeta and 13 Jbeta. TCRdb analysed the immunoSEQ multiplex PCR reads with MiXCR anew, one entry per CDR3 protein. Of approximately 77,000 distinct CDR3 sequences in the sample, around 93% are singletons; the top ten hold over 0.5%. This receptor was obtained from a human donor with Susac syndrome. Sequencing was performed on CD4+ T cells from PBMCs.

CDR3 residues: CASSHGRDNQPQHF. CDR3 DNA sequence: TGTGCCAGCAGTCACGGCAGGGACAATCAGCCCCAGCATTTT. The chain combines TRBV12-3 or TRBV12-4 with TRBJ1-5, with D possibly TRBD1 on 5 matching bases. CDR3 size: 14 residues. The V end was cut by 5 bases, the J end by 3 bases, with 11 bases between.